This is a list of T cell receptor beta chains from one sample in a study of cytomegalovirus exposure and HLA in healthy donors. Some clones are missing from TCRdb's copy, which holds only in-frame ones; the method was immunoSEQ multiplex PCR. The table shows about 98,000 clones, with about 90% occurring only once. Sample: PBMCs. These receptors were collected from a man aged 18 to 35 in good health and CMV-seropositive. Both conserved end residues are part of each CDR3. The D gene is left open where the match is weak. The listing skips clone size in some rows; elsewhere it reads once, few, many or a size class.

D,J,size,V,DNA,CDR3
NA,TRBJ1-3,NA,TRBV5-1,TGCGCCAGCAGTCAAGAATACCGGGGGGGCTCTGGAAACACCATATATTTT,CASSQEYRGGSGNTIYF
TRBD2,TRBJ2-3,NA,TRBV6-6,TGTGCCAGCAATCTACGGGAGGTCACAGATACGCAGTATTTT,CASNLREVTDTQYF
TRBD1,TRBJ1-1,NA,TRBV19,TGTGCCAGTCACCCAGGGGGGACGATAACAACTGAAGCTTTCTTT,CASHPGGTITTEAFF
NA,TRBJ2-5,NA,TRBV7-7,TGTGCCAGCAGCTTGGGGGGACAGTTTGACCAAGAGACCCAGTACTTC,CASSLGGQFDQETQYF
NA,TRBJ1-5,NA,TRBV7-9,TGTGCCAGCAGCTTAGCGCAGGGAAATCAGCCCCAGCATTTT,CASSLAQGNQPQHF
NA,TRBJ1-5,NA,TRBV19,TGTGCCAGTAGTATGAACGGACAGAACAATCAGCCCCAGCATTTT,CASSMNGQNNQPQHF
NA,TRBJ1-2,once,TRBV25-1,TGTGCCAGCAGTGAATTGGGGGGTTATGGCTACACCTTC,CASSELGGYGYTF
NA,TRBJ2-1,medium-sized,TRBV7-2,TGTGCCAGCAGCCTCGCGTCATCCGGGGTGCAGTTCTTC,CASSLASSGVQFF
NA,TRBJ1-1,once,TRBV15,TGTGCCACCAGCAGAGATTCCGGCACTGAAGCTTTCTTT,CATSRDSGTEAFF
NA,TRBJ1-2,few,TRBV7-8,TGTGCCAGCAGCCGCGACAGCTATGGCTACACCTTC,CASSRDSYGYTF
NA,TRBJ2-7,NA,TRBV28,TGTGCCAGCACCGCACCGGGACTTTCCTACGAGCAGTACTTC,CASTAPGLSYEQYF
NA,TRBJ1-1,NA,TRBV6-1,TGTGCCAGCAGTGAGGCCACTGAAGCTTTCTTT,CASSEATEAFF
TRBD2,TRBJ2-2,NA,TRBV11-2,TGTGCCAGCACCCCGGGGGGAGGGACGAACACCGGGGAGCTGTTTTTT,CASTPGGGTNTGELFF
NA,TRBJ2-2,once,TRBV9,TGTGCCAGCAGCGTAGGCGACACCGGGGAGCTGTTTTTT,CASSVGDTGELFF
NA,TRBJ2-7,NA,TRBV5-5,TGTGCCAGCATCGAACAGGGTGCCGCCGTACGCGAGCAGTACTTC,CASIEQGAAVREQYF
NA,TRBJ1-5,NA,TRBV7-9,TGTGCCAGCAGCTTAAAAGGGGGCAATCAGCCCCAGCATTTT,CASSLKGGNQPQHF
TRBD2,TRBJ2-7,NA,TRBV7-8,TGTGCCAGCAGCTTACGGCTAGCGGGAGCGGGGGAGCAGTACTTC,CASSLRLAGAGEQYF
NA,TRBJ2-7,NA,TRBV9,TGTGCCAGCAGCGTAGCCCCCGGGGAAGCGGGCTACGAGCAGTACTTC,CASSVAPGEAGYEQYF
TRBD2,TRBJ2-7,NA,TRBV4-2,TGTGCCAGCAGCCAATTATTTAGCGGGAGTTCCGGTGAGCAGTACTTC,CASSQLFSGSSGEQYF
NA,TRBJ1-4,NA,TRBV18,TGTGCCAGCTCACAAATGGAGGGCTATGAAAAACTGTTTTTT,CASSQMEGYEKLFF
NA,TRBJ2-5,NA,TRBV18,TGTGCCAGCTCACCGATGGTCGGGTCGGATGATTCGGAGACCCAGTACTTC,CASSPMVGSDDSETQYF
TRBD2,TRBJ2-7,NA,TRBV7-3,TGTGCCAGCAGCTCTAGCGGAGCGAGCTCCTACGAGCAGTACTTC,CASSSSGASSYEQYF
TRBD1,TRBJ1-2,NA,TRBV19,TGTGCCAGTCGCCAGGGGACAGATTGGAACTATGGCTACACCTTC,CASRQGTDWNYGYTF
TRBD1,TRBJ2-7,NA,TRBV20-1,TGCAGTGCCAGGGGGTGGGAGCAGTACTTC,CSARGWEQYF
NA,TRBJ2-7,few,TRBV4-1,TGCGCCAGCAGCCCCGTCCAAGGGGTCCCGCACGAGCAGTACTTC,CASSPVQGVPHEQYF
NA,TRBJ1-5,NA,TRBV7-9,TGTGCCAGCAGCTTAGAGTCGACAGTCCTGCCCCAGCATTTT,CASSLESTVLPQHF
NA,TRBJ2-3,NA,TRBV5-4,TGTGCCAGCAGCCATGGGCGGGGCGCCACAGATACGCAGTATTTT,CASSHGRGATDTQYF
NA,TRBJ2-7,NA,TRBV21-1,TGTGCCAGCAGCAAAAGGGATAGCGGGAGGGTGCCAAAACGCGAGCAGTACTTC,CASSKRDSGRVPKREQYF
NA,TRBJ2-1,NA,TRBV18,TGTGCCAGCTCACACCCAGAACCGCTAGCTACCGCCTACAATGAGCAGTTCTTC,CASSHPEPLATAYNEQFF
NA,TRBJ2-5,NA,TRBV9,TGTGCCAGCGGGTTGGGGACACACCAAGAGACCCAGTACTTC,CASGLGTHQETQYF
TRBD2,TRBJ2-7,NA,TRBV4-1,TGCGCCAGCAGCAGAGAACGGGAGGCGGACTACGAGCAGTACTTC,CASSREREADYEQYF
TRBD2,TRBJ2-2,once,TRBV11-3,TGTGCCAGCAGCTGGGGACTAGCAGCCGACACCGGGGAGCTGTTTTTT,CASSWGLAADTGELFF
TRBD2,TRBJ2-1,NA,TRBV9,TGTGCCAGCAGCGTAGGGCTAGCGGGAGGGAGGTCCTACAATGAGCAGTTCTTC,CASSVGLAGGRSYNEQFF
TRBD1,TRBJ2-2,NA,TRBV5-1,TGCGCCAGCAGCTTCGCCGGGACAGAGGGGACCGGGGAGCTGTTTTTT,CASSFAGTEGTGELFF
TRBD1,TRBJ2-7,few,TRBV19,TGTGCCACCCGGGACAGACCTGGGGAGCAGTACTTC,CATRDRPGEQYF
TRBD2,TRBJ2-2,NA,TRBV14,TGTGCCAGCAGTCCGGGACTAGCGAGTTCCGGGGAGCTGTTTTTT,CASSPGLASSGELFF
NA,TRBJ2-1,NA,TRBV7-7,TGTGCCAGCAGCTTAGTGACAGGTGCCTACAATGAGCAGTTCTTC,CASSLVTGAYNEQFF
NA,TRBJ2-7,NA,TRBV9,TGTGCCAGCAGCGTAGGGCGGGAGCAGTACTTC,CASSVGREQYF
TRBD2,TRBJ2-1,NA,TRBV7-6,TGTGCCAGCAGCTTAGGTGGGACTAGCGGGGGCCACTCCTACAATGAGCAGTTCTTC,CASSLGGTSGGHSYNEQFF
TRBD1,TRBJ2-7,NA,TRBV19,TGTGCCAGTAACACGGGACAGGGACCCTACGAGCAGTACTTC,CASNTGQGPYEQYF
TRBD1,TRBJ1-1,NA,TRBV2,TGTGCCGGGACAGAAAACACTGAAGCTTTCTTT,CAGTENTEAFF
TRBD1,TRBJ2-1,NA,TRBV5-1,TGCGCCAGCAGCGCCGGACAGGGGGCGTCCTACAATGAGCAGTTCTTC,CASSAGQGASYNEQFF